The rows below give T cell receptor beta chains drawn from one sample of a study of blood T cell repertoires in COVID-19. TCRdb's copy holds only in-frame clones and misses some; the assay was immunoSEQ multiplex PCR. The table lists around 200,000 clones, over 80% of them singletons. Source material: PBMCs or T cells enriched from blood (not recorded which). The receptor set was obtained from a man under 40 who had recovered from COVID-19. Both conserved end residues are part of each CDR3. The D gene is left open where the match is weak. Rows may omit the clone size; those that give it use once, few, many or a size class.

TRBD1 | TRBJ2-1 | TRBV23-1 | - | TGCGCCAGCAGTCCCCATTCGGGACAGGGGGCCTACAATGAGCAGTTCTTC | CASSPHSGQGAYNEQFF
TRBD1 | TRBJ1-3 | TRBV4-3 | - | TGCGCCAGCAGCAGAGACAGGGTAAGCGGAAACACCATATATTTT | CASSRDRVSGNTIYF
TRBD2 | TRBJ2-1 | TRBV10-3 | - | TGTGCCATCAGTGATAGCGGGGGCCTGAATGAGCAGTTCTTC | CAISDSGGLNEQFF
TRBD1 | TRBJ1-3 | TRBV28 | - | TGTGCCAGCAGTTTTGGGGACAGGGATCGAAACACCATATATTTT | CASSFGDRDRNTIYF
TRBD1 | TRBJ1-2 | TRBV5-4 | - | TGTGCCAGCAGCTTGGGGGACAGGGACTATGGCTACACCTTC | CASSLGDRDYGYTF
- | TRBJ1-1 | TRBV15 | - | TGTGCCACCAGCAGAGCAGGAGACAGGCTGAACACTGAAGCTTTCTTT | CATSRAGDRLNTEAFF
TRBD1 | TRBJ1-5 | TRBV6-1 | - | TGTGCCAGCAGTGAAAGACAGGGGACCAATCAGCCCCAGCATTTT | CASSERQGTNQPQHF
- | TRBJ2-3 | TRBV27 | - | TGTGCCAGCAGTTTAACAGCTTACACAGATACGCAGTATTTT | CASSLTAYTDTQYF
TRBD1 | TRBJ2-1 | TRBV7-9 | - | TGTGCCAGCTTCTTGGACAGGGGGCCGTACAATGAGCAGTTCTTC | CASFLDRGPYNEQFF
- | TRBJ2-7 | TRBV11-3 | - | TGTGCCAGCAGCTTAGGTGGTGCGGGGAGGCAGTACTTC | CASSLGGAGRQYF
- | TRBJ2-3 | TRBV2 | - | TGTGCCAGCAGTGAGGGAGGTCGGGACTTAACAGATACGCAGTATTTT | CASSEGGRDLTDTQYF
- | TRBJ1-2 | TRBV3-1/TRBV3-2 | - | TGTGCCAGCAGCCCTAAGACAGGAAACTATGGCTACACCTTC | CASSPKTGNYGYTF
TRBD2 | TRBJ2-7 | TRBV28 | - | TGTGCCAGCAGTCATAGCGGGAGGGGCCCCTACGAGCAGTACTTC | CASSHSGRGPYEQYF
TRBD2 | TRBJ2-7 | TRBV5-1 | - | TGCGCCAGCAGACTGACGGCGGGAGTGTACGAGCAGTACTTC | CASRLTAGVYEQYF
TRBD2 | TRBJ2-3 | TRBV18 | - | TGTGCCAGCTCACCGGCGGGGACTAGCGCCACAGATACGCAGTATTTT | CASSPAGTSATDTQYF
TRBD1 | TRBJ1-5 | TRBV6-5 | - | TGTGCCAGCAGACAGGGGATCGATCAGCCCCAGCATTTT | CASRQGIDQPQHF
- | TRBJ2-7 | TRBV14 | - | TGTGCCAGCAGCAAACTACAGGGCATAAGAACCTACGAGCAGTACTTC | CASSKLQGIRTYEQYF
TRBD1 | TRBJ2-1 | TRBV27 | - | TGTGCCAGCGGAGGACAGGCCTACAATGAGCAGTTCTTC | CASGGQAYNEQFF
TRBD1 | TRBJ2-7 | TRBV6-5 | - | TGTGCCAGCAGTTACCCGGGACAGGGAGACCACGAGCAGTACTTC | CASSYPGQGDHEQYF
TRBD2 | TRBJ2-6 | TRBV9 | once | TGTGCCAGCAGCCTAGGACTAGCGGGAGCGGGCTCTGGGGCCAACGTCCTGACTTTC | CASSLGLAGAGSGANVLTF
- | TRBJ1-2 | TRBV5-1 | - | TGCGCCAGCAGCTCGACAGGCCTTAACTATGGCTACACCTTC | CASSSTGLNYGYTF
- | TRBJ2-7 | TRBV29-1 | once | TGCAGCGCCATACTTCTAAGGACAGATTTATACGAGCAGTACTTC | CSAILLRTDLYEQYF
- | TRBJ2-7 | TRBV2 | - | TGTGCCAGCAGTCACTTATTATACGAGCAGTACTTC | CASSHLLYEQYF
TRBD2 | TRBJ2-2 | TRBV27 | - | TGTGCCAGCAACGCGGGGGTGAACACCGGGGAGCTGTTTTTT | CASNAGVNTGELFF
- | TRBJ1-6 | TRBV24-1 | - | TGTGCCACCAGCCAGACCTATAATTCACCCCTCCACTTT | CATSQTYNSPLHF
TRBD2 | TRBJ2-1 | TRBV4-1 | - | TGCGCCAGCAGCCAAGGGTGGACTAGCGGGAGGGCCAGGAATGAGCAGTTCTTC | CASSQGWTSGRARNEQFF
TRBD1 | TRBJ2-7 | TRBV6-5 | - | TGTGCCAGCAGCCGCCAGGGGGCGCGCGAGCAGTACTTC | CASSRQGAREQYF
TRBD2 | TRBJ2-3 | TRBV4-3 | - | TGCGCCAGCAGCCAAGGGACTAGCGGGATTAGCACAGATACGCAGTATTTT | CASSQGTSGISTDTQYF
TRBD2 | TRBJ2-3 | TRBV3-1/TRBV3-2 | - | TGTGCCAGCAGCCAAGAGGCGGGGGGCCGTCGGGATGGCACAGATACGCAGTATTTT | CASSQEAGGRRDGTDTQYF
TRBD2 | TRBJ2-2 | TRBV14 | - | TGTGCCAGCAGCCACTATGGCGGGAGGGCCTCCACCGGGGAGCTGTTTTTT | CASSHYGGRASTGELFF
- | TRBJ1-3 | TRBV12-3/TRBV12-4 | few | TGTGCCAGCAGTTTCGGTTTGGGAAACACCATATATTTT | CASSFGLGNTIYF
TRBD2 | TRBJ2-3 | TRBV4-3 | - | TGCGCCAGCAGCCGTGGACTAGTCAGATTCACAGATACGCAGTATTTT | CASSRGLVRFTDTQYF
TRBD1 | TRBJ2-7 | TRBV5-5 | - | TGTGCCAGCAGCCCGGGAAGGGACAGGGGGCCCGCCGAGCAGTACTTC | CASSPGRDRGPAEQYF
TRBD2 | TRBJ2-2 | TRBV3-1/TRBV3-2 | - | TGTGCCAGCAGCCAAGACCTAGCGGGAGGCACCGGGGAGCTGTTTTTT | CASSQDLAGGTGELFF
- | TRBJ1-1 | TRBV10-2 | - | TGCGCCAGCAGTGAAAACAGAATCAACACTGAAGCTTTCTTT | CASSENRINTEAFF
- | TRBJ1-1 | TRBV6-5 | - | TGTGCCAGCATCGACTTACAGGGGAACACTGAAGCTTTCTTT | CASIDLQGNTEAFF
- | TRBJ1-6 | TRBV27 | - | TGTGCCAGCAGTGCCGACATGTACATTTATTCTTCACCCCTCCACTTT | CASSADMYIYSSPLHF
TRBD1 | TRBJ2-7 | TRBV5-4 | once | TGTGCCAGCTTCCCCGTCGACAGGGGGCCCTACGAGCAGTACTTC | CASFPVDRGPYEQYF
TRBD1 | TRBJ1-5 | TRBV9 | - | TGTGCCAGCAGCGTAGAAGGGGGCGCGAGTCAGCCCCAGCATTTT | CASSVEGGASQPQHF
- | TRBJ1-2 | TRBV6-5 | few | TGTGCCAGCAGTTACGGTGTTCGTAACACTAACTATGGCTACACCTTC | CASSYGVRNTNYGYTF
TRBD1 | TRBJ2-3 | TRBV7-2 | - | TGTGCCAGCAGTCCCGGGACAGGGCATATCACAGATACGCAGTATTTT | CASSPGTGHITDTQYF
TRBD1 | TRBJ1-2 | TRBV19 | - | TGTGCCAGTAGTAGGGGACGACAGGGGATGGATGGCTACACCTTC | CASSRGRQGMDGYTF